This T cell receptor (beta chain) appears in the sequencing data of a study of T cell responses to AZD1222 COVID-19 vaccine. On this clone: Antigen unknown.

Profiling relied on immunoSEQ multiplex PCR, and the TCRdb table lists in-frame clones only, not all of them. The sample contains approximately 220,000 clones, more than 85% of which appear only once. The CDR3 runs to 12 residues. In germline, CDR1 is LNHDA, CDR2 SQIVND (reference sequence). V was trimmed by 7 bases and J by 0 bases, leaving 6 bases between them. Study-wide results and caveats: It was only after the peak T cell response that any repertoires were sampled.

Sequenced material: peripheral blood, taken on day 0 of MenACWY control vaccination. The TCR was taken from an adult in good health. The gene calls are TRBV19 and TRBJ1-1, with D uncertain. The DNA for the CDR3 is TGTGCCAGTAAGGTGGTGAACACTGAAGCTTTCTTT. Its translation: CASKVVNTEAFF.